This TCR beta chain was documented in a study of T-cell memory formation after mild COVID-19. Study overall: TCR clusters showed largely donor specificity.

The CDR3 sequence is 17 residues long. The V gene's germline CDR1 is MNHEY and CDR2 SMNVEV (reference sequence). V was pared by 5 bases and J by 5 bases, with 24 bases between. Notes on the study in general: Detection of some responders pre-infection suggested pre-existing cross-reactive memory T cells participated. Specificity for SARS-CoV-2 was not confirmed among the second-wave clones peaking on day 37.

A few counts support this clonotype. Its antigen remains unknown. The TCR alpha and TCR beta cDNA libraries, bearing sample barcodes and UMIs, were generated by 5'RACE using constant-segment primers. TCRdb reprocessed the 5' RACE reads via MiXCR and lists one record per CDR3 protein. The sample carries about 110,000 distinct CDR3 sequences, approximately 15% recorded once. The sequenced material came from PBMCs or a T cell subset sorted from them (not recorded which). This clonotype was sampled from a young man who had mild COVID-19 (a few samples of this study predate the infection). Cell type and time point are not known. The J gene is TRBJ1-2, the V gene TRBV27; unclear D gene. DNA for the CDR3: TGTGCCAGCAGTCCCACCTTTGCGGGTCAACTTTCTTATGGCTACACCTTC. Its protein is CASSPTFAGQLSYGYTF.